The present T cell receptor (beta chain) was sequenced within a study of Graves' ophthalmopathy and Graves' hyperthyroidism. Pregnant or lactating patients and those with other autoimmune diseases or uncontrolled infections were excluded. Diagnosis was based on clinical symptoms, serum thyroxine, TRAb, thyroid ultrasound and orbital computed tomography. This CDR3 comprises 15 residues. Germline lookup yields CDR1 MGHDK and CDR2 SYGVNS. Unmatched junction bases numbered 10, after V lost 6 bases and J lost 3 bases. Using RNA transcripts, the TCR beta CDR3 regions were amplified. HTBI-primed RT-PCR formed the first round, and a multiplex PCR formed the second. Via MiXCR, TCRdb re-called the multiplex PCR reads, giving one row per CDR3 protein. This table has about 740,000 distinct CDR3 sequences, roughly two fifths appearing once. This clonotype has more than one count but fewer than ten. What it recognizes is unknown.

General study points: Cross-validated, the 13-signature model showed 87.88%/81.08% sensitivity/specificity, and 80%/75% in the test set. At 60% to 71% sensitivity and approximately 78% specificity, the model predicted progression of the ophthalmopathy.

The receptor was derived from an adult man with Graves' ophthalmopathy. Sequencing used peripheral blood. V usage is TRBV25-1 and J usage is TRBJ1-1, with 7 bases matching TRBD1. The CDR3 reads CASRVTGDVYTEAFF. CDR3 nucleotide sequence: TGTGCCAGCAGGGTTACAGGGGATGTATACACTGAAGCTTTCTTT.